This TCR beta chain was documented in a study of cytomegalovirus exposure and HLA in healthy donors. Amplification used 60 Vbeta primers and 13 Jbeta primers. Clones were sequenced by immunoSEQ multiplex PCR, and TCRdb holds only the in-frame ones, with some missing. The sample comprises under 200,000 clones, around 79% of which are singletons, and approximately 7% rests with the top ten. V lost 7 bases and J lost 0; bases outside the gene matches: 14. The CDR3 is made up of 19 amino acids. Per the germline V gene, CDR1 is SNHLY and CDR2 is FYNNEI. Sequenced input: PBMCs. This receptor was taken from a male donor in good health and CMV-seropositive. The gene calls are TRBV2 and TRBJ1-4, with 10 bases matching TRBD1. CDR3 residues: CASIFGQGDWTSTNEKLFF. The CDR3 DNA is TGTGCCAGCATTTTTGGACAGGGGGATTGGACTTCAACTAATGAAAAACTGTTTTTT.